The 5 T cell receptor beta chains below were found in one sample sequenced in a study of shared clonotypes between healthy human individuals. Only in-frame clones appear in the TCRdb table, and some are missing; sequencing was by immunoSEQ multiplex PCR. Of about 110,000 clones listed, 67% are singletons. Sequenced: memory CD8+ T cells sorted from blood. The subset was: CD45RO+ cells pooled with CCR7-negative TemRA cells. These receptors all come from a woman in her twenties or thirties in good health.

The chain uses TRBV10-3 and TRBJ2-1; possible D gene TRBD1, 5 bases. V was cut by 3 bases and J by 3 bases, with 9 bases left in between. In germline, CDR1 is ENHRY, CDR2 SYGVKD. This CDR3 is 14 amino acids long. The CDR3 DNA sequence: TGTGCCATCAGTGAATTCGACAGCTACAATGAGCAGTTCTTC. It yields the protein CAISEFDSYNEQFF.

The chain has TRBV4-1 and TRBJ2-1; 10 nucleotides align to TRBD2. The trim removed 4 bases at V and 6 bases at J, leaving 12 bases unmatched. Germline V gene lookup returns CDR1 MGHRA and CDR2 YSYEKL. The CDR3 is made up of 17 amino acids. The CDR3 is CASSRGPTSGIGNEQFF. CDR3 bases: TGCGCCAGCAGCCGGGGCCCTACTAGCGGGATAGGCAATGAGCAGTTCTTC.

This clone was seen more than once but under ten times. The rearrangement links TRBV6-1 to TRBJ2-7; 9 nucleotides align to TRBD1. Looked up from germline, CDR1 is MNHNS and CDR2 is SASEGT. V dropped 3 bases and J dropped 7; count of bases not matched to a gene: 7. The CDR3 sequence is 14 residues long. DNA for the CDR3: TGTGCCAGCAGTGAGGGGGACAGGGCCTTTGAGCAGTACTTC. Encoded protein: CASSEGDRAFEQYF.

There are a few counts of this clone. The genes are TRBV4-1 and TRBJ2-5, with a possible D match to TRBD1 (6 bases). V was cut by 0 bases and J by 6 bases, with 11 bases left in between. CDR1 is MGHRA and CDR2 is YSYEKL in the germline V gene. CDR3 length equals 14 residues. CDR3 in amino acids: CASSQERDIQTQYF. The CDR3 DNA follows: TGCGCCAGCAGCCAAGAACGGGACATTCAGACCCAGTACTTC.

This clone came up once. This sequence joins TRBV28 and TRBJ1-5, with D possibly being TRBD1 (5 bases). This CDR3 contains 19 residues. Germline V gene data show CDR1 as MDHEN and CDR2 as SYDVKM. V was pared by 5 bases and J by 2 bases, with 25 bases between. CDR3 residues: CASSTPQAWATWGNQPQHF. DNA of the CDR3: TGTGCCAGCAGTACTCCACAGGCTTGGGCTACGTGGGGCAATCAGCCCCAGCATTTT. Combining the CDR3 with reference TRBV28 and TRBJ1-5 gives the whole variable domain DVKVTQSSRYLVKRTGEKVFLECVQDMDHENMFWYRQDPGLGLRLIYFSYDVKMKEKGDIPEGYSVSREKKERFSLILESASTNQTSMYLCASSTPQAWATWGNQPQHFGDGTRLSIL.